This entry is about one TCR beta chain. This clonotype is identified as medium-sized (0.01 to 0.1%). Its antigen target is currently unknown. No much larger clonotype is one base removed from it; base qualities were not supplied. This specimen belongs to a study of neurological immune-mediated disorders (dated by TCRdb to about 2019). With regard to the full study: Peripheral blood TCR-beta repertoires from patients with HTLV-I-associated myelopathy (HAM/TSP), patients with multiple sclerosis, and healthy controls were compared in the study using UMI-based sequencing. The roughly 100 TCR-beta libraries covered PBMC samples along with longitudinal samples, technical triplicates, and paired sorted CD4+ and CD8+ T-cell subsets. The cohort included approximately 70 subjects: about 15 with HAM/TSP, some 34 with multiple sclerosis, and 20 or so healthy controls.

General study outcomes and caveats: TCR clonal expansion was greatest in HAM/TSP patients and smallest in MS patients, who ranked below even healthy controls. Expanded clones from different subjects shared no identical CDR3 amino acid sequences, which suggests that TCR-beta repertoires were private in all groups.

The healthy controls were volunteers from a blood bank in Maryland, USA. For the unsorted PBMC libraries, 2 million PBMCs were stored in RNAlater at -80 degrees C until RNA extraction and were used to generate the libraries. Peripheral blood was subjected to Ficoll-Hypaque density gradient centrifugation to isolate PBMCs, which were then cryopreserved in liquid nitrogen. At the junction V is shortened by 6 bases and J by 8 bases, with 29 bases in between. Its CDR3 holds 17 amino acids, cysteine through phenylalanine. Just the 51-base CDR3 DNA is kept, in frame starting at base 1. For CDR1 and CDR2, the germline V gene (reference sequence) lists DFQATT and SNEGSKA. cDNA was synthesized by template-switch 5'RACE using a primer with a 10-nucleotide random unique molecular identifier that tagged each TCR transcript. Every sequencing run yielded over 190 million TCR-beta sequences covering 15-18 subjects. The RNeasy kit was used to extract total RNA. TCR-beta VDJ regions were amplified with primers for the TCR constant region and the 5'RACE anchor, using the KAPA Real-time Library Amplification kit. Sample indexes and Illumina adaptors were added in a first PCR, after which library yield was increased in a second PCR. The roughly 650 bp TCR product was size-selected on a 2% E-gel SizeSelection system after Ampure bead purification. Library quality was checked on a Bioanalyzer, concentration was measured with Qubit, and libraries were quantified with the Kapa Library Quantification kit before pooling. An Illumina HiSeq 2500 was used to sequence the libraries paired-end at 2 x 150 bp. To increase sequence diversity, about 25-30% phiX was spiked into each library pool. On the authors' methods: The UMI-based MiGEC pipeline processed quality-filtered reads and removed over 90% of raw TCR sequences during error correction. IMGT germline references were used for aligning VDJ genes, and each clonotype was defined as a unique CDR3 amino acid sequence together with its V-J genes. Clonal expansion, Shannon diversity and CDR3 relatedness (CalcPairwiseDistances, ClusterSamples) were evaluated with VDJtools, and phylogenetic trees were built with CLCbio workbench. A clone was classed as expanded if it had 8 or more unique UMIs, a cutoff based on coefficient-of-variation modelling across technical triplicates. TCRdb reanalyzed the raw reads on its own, using fastp at Q25 for trimming and MiXCR for clone calling, and kept in-frame beta chains. A single entry per CDR3 protein holds the most common genes and DNA from its merged rows. The V and J calls shown here were made by TCRdb, not taken from the authors' results. The sample table holds approximately 16,000 distinct CDR3 sequences, of which approximately 21% were seen once. The ten largest make up 23% of the sample.

Sequencing used PBMCs. The chain was built from TRBV20-1 and TRBJ2-1; the D gene is perhaps TRBD2, on 5 matching bases. The sequence derives from a man aged 45-65 years in good health. The nucleotides read TGCAGTGCCTCCCATCGGGGTCGAAAGGAAGCTTTCTATGAGCAGTTCTTC. This is translated as CSASHRGRKEAFYEQFF.